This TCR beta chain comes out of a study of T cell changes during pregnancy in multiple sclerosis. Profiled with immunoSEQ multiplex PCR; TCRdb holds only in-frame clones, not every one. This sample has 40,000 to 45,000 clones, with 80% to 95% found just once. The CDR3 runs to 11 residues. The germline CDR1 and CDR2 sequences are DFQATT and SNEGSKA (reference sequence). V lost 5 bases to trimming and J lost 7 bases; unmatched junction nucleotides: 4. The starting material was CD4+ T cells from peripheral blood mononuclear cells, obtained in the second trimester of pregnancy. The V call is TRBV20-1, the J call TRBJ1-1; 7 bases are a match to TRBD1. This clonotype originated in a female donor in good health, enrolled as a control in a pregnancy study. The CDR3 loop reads CSAERDSEAFF. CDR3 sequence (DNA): TGCAGTGCTGAAAGGGACAGTGAAGCTTTCTTT.